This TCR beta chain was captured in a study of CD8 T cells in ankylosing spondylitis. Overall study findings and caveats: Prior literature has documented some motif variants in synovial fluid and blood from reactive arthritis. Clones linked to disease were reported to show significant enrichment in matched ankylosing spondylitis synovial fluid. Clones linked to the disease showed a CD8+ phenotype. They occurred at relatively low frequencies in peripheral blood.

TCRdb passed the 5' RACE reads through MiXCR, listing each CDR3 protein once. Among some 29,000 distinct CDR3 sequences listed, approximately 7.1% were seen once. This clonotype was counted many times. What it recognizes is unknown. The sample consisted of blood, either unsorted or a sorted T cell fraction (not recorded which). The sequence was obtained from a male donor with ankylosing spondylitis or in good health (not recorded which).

This chain's CDR3 is CASSTNAVGEQYF. CDR3 nucleotides: TGTGCCAGCAGCACCAACGCAGTCGGGGAGCAGTACTTC. The chain combines TRBV11-2 with TRBJ2-7; no firm D call. V dropped 5 bases and J dropped 7 bases, with 15 bases sitting between them. Germline CDR1 SGHAT, CDR2 FQNNGV. The CDR3 spans 13 residues.